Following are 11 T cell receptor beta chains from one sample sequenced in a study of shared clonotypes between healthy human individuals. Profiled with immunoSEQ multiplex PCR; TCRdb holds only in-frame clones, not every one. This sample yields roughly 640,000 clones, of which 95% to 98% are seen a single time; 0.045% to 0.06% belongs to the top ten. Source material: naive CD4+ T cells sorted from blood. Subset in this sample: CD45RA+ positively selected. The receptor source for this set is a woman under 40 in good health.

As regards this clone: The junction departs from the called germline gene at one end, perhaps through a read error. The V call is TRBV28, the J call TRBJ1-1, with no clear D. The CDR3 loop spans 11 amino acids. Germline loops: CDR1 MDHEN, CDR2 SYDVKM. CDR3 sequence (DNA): TGTGCCAGCAGGTTATACACTGAAGCTTTCTTT. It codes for CASRLYTEAFF.

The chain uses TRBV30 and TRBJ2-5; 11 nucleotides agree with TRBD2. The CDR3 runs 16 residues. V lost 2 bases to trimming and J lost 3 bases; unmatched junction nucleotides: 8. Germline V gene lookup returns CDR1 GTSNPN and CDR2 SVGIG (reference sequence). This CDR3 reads CAWSPPGLADKETQYF. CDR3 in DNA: TGTGCCTGGAGTCCACCGGGACTAGCGGATAAAGAGACCCAGTACTTC. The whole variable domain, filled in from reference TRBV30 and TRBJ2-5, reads SQTIHQWPATLVQPVGSPLSLECTVEGTSNPNLYWYRQAAGRGLQLLFYSVGIGQISSEVPQNLSASRPQDRQFILSSKKLLLSDSGFYLCAWSPPGLADKETQYFGPGTRLLVL.

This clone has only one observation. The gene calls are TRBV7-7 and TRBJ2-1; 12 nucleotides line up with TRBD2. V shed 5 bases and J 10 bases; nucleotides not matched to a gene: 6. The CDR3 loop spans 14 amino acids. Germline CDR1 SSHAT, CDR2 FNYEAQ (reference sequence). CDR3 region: CASSPSGRASEQFF. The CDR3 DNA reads TGTGCCAGCAGCCCTAGCGGGAGGGCCTCGGAGCAGTTCTTC.

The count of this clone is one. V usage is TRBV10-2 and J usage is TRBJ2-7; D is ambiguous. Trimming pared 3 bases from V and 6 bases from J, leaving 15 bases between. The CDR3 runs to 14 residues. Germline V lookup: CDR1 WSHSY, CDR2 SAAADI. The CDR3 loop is CASSDGELGIEQYF. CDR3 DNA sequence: TGCGCCAGCAGTGATGGCGAATTGGGTATCGAGCAGTACTTC.

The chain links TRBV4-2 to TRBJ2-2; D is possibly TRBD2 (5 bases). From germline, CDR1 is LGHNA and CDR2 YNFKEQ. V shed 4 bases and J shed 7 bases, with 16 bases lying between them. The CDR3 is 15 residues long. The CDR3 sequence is CASSRTSSSSGELFF. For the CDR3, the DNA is TGTGCCAGCAGCCGGACCTCTAGCTCTAGCGGGGAGCTGTTTTTT.

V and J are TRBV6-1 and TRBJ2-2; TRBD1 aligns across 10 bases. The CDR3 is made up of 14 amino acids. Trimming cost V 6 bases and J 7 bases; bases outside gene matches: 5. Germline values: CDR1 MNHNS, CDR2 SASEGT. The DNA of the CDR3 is TGTGCCAGCAGAGGACAGGGGGACATCGGGGAGCTGTTTTTT. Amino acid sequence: CASRGQGDIGELFF.

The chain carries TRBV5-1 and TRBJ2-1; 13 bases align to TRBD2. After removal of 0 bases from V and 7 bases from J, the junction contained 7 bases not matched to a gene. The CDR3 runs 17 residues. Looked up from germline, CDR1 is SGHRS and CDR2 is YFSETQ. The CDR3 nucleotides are TGCGCCAGCAGCTTGGAATGGACTAGCGGGAGAGGGAATGAGCAGTTCTTC. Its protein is CASSLEWTSGRGNEQFF.

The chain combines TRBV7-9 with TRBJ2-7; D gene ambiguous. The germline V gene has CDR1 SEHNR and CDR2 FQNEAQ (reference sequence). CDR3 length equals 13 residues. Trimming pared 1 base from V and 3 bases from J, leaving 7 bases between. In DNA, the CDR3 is TGTGCCAGCAGCTTAGTTGACGTCTACGAGCAGTACTTC. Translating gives CASSLVDVYEQYF.

CDR3 sequence: CASSSFGQNGGYDGYTF. CDR3 nucleotide sequence: TGTGCCAGCAGTTCCTTTGGACAGAACGGGGGTTATGACGGCTACACCTTC. The chain joins TRBV28 to TRBJ1-2, with a weak D call TRBD1 (6 bases). V was clipped by 4 bases and J by 8 bases, with 26 bases between them. CDR3 length: 17 amino acids. The germline V gene encodes CDR1 MDHEN and CDR2 SYDVKM.

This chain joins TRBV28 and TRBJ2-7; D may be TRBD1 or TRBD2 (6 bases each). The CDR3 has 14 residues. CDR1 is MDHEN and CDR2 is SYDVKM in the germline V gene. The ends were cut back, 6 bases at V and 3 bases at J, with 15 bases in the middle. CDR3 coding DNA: TGTGCCAGCAGATCCAGGGGAGGAGGCTACGAGCAGTACTTC. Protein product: CASRSRGGGYEQYF.

The CDR3 DNA follows: TGTGCCAGCAGTTATCAACAGGGGACTGGCTACACCTTC. Protein sequence: CASSYQQGTGYTF. The rearrangement uses TRBV28 and TRBJ1-2, with TRBD1 matching over 7 bases. Per the germline V gene, CDR1 is MDHEN and CDR2 is SYDVKM. With 4 bases clipped from V and 7 bases from J, the junction kept 6 bases outside the gene matches. The CDR3 is 13 residues long.